These 32 T cell receptor beta chains came from one sample sequenced in a study of T-cell reconstitution after alpha-beta-depleted transplantation in children. It was with unique molecular identifiers that the TCRbeta library was prepared. TCRdb reprocessed the PCR reads with MiXCR, giving one entry per CDR3 protein. The sample shows about 460,000 distinct CDR3 sequences, around 12% of them seen only once. The sample in question was PBMCs from the stem cell graft donor, obtained from the stem cell graft. These receptors came from a human donor who donated a stem cell graft to a child with combined immunodeficiency.

There are a few counts of this clonotype. The chain joins TRBV7-9 to TRBJ2-3; weak D call: TRBD2 (5 bases). Trimming stripped 4 bases from V and 3 bases from J, with 20 bases between. CDR1 is SEHNR, CDR2 FQNEAQ, per germline (reference sequence). The CDR3 runs 17 residues. This CDR3 reads CASSSLREGLKTDTQYF. DNA of the CDR3: TGTGCCAGCAGCTCGCTCCGAGAGGGATTAAAGACAGATACGCAGTATTTT.

This clonotype occurred once. The CDR3 sequence is CSVERPGTAEAFF. The CDR3 nucleotides are TGCAGCGTTGAACGGCCCGGGACCGCTGAAGCTTTCTTT. This chain links TRBV29-1 with TRBJ1-1; perhaps TRBD1 as D (5 bases). Germline assignment: CDR1 SQVTM and CDR2 ANQGSEA. The V gene lost 2 bases and the J gene lost 6 bases, with 13 bases spanning the gap. The length of the CDR3 is 13 residues.

The chain is built from TRBV4-2 and TRBJ2-5; 13 positions agree with TRBD2. CDR3 length equals 16 residues. In germline, CDR1 is LGHNA, CDR2 YNFKEQ. V gave up 3 bases and J gave up 2 bases; unmatched junction bases: 3. CDR3 DNA: TGTGCCAGCAGCCAGCCGACTAGCGGGGGGCAAGAGACCCAGTACTTC. It translates to CASSQPTSGGQETQYF.

This clonotype has a count of ten or more. The J gene is TRBJ2-2, the V gene TRBV5-1; D gene uncertain. V was trimmed by 5 bases and J by 1 base, leaving 6 bases between them. CDR1 and CDR2 from the germline V gene are SGHRS and YFSETQ. CDR3 size: 13 residues. The CDR3: CASSMGNTGELFF. The CDR3 nucleotides read TGCGCCAGCAGTATGGGGAACACCGGGGAGCTGTTTTTT.

This clonotype was detected many times. The rearrangement joins TRBV27 to TRBJ2-7; 7 nucleotides match TRBD1. CDR3 size: 14 residues. Germline V lookup: CDR1 MNHEY, CDR2 SMNVEV (reference sequence). V shed 3 bases and J 3 bases; nucleotides not matched to a gene: 5. In nucleotides, the CDR3 is TGTGCCAGCAGTTTGAGGGGGACAGTCTACGAGCAGTACTTC. This translates into CASSLRGTVYEQYF.

This chain connects TRBV9 to TRBJ2-3; 8 bases are shared with TRBD2. The length of the CDR3 is 17 residues. CDR1 and CDR2 (germline): SGDLS, YYNGEE. J lost 4 bases, V lost 0 bases, and 10 bases had no gene match. The CDR3 spells CASSVADTGGRADTQYF. Here the CDR3 DNA reads TGTGCCAGCAGCGTAGCAGATACGGGAGGGCGTGCAGATACGCAGTATTTT.

This clonotype was observed a handful of times. J is TRBJ2-7 and V is TRBV3-1, with 7 bases lining up with TRBD1. The CDR3 runs to 15 residues. V trimming: 6 bases; J trimming: 3 bases; junction bases outside the gene matches: 11. Germline V gene sequence: CDR1 LGHDT, CDR2 YNNKEL (reference sequence). The CDR3 bases are TGTGCCAGCAGTCTTGGGCCCAGGGGGAACTACGAGCAGTACTTC. It is translated as CASSLGPRGNYEQYF.

The J gene is TRBJ2-1, the V gene TRBV12-3 or TRBV12-4; TRBD2 matches at 9 bases. The CDR3 covers 15 residues. The V gene end was trimmed by 6 bases and the J gene end by 8 bases; junction bases not matched to a gene: 11. The chain's CDR3 is CASRSRASGAHEQFF. The CDR3 DNA is TGTGCCAGCAGAAGTCGGGCTAGCGGGGCCCATGAGCAGTTCTTC.

Only a few counts were recorded for this clonotype. This chain joins TRBV4-3 and TRBJ1-1, with unresolved D. This CDR3 is 17 amino acids long. V was pared by 2 bases and J by 4 bases, with 20 bases between. Germline CDR1 reads LGHNA; CDR2 reads YSLEER. CDR3 region: CASSQTSEVFITTEAFF. DNA for the CDR3: TGCGCCAGCAGCCAAACGTCCGAAGTATTCATCACCACTGAAGCTTTCTTT.

The V and J genes are TRBV6-1 and TRBJ2-7, with D possibly matching TRBD2 (5 bases). The CDR3 length is 15 residues. Germline values: CDR1 MNHNS, CDR2 SASEGT. V shed 3 bases and J shed 2 bases, with 14 bases lying between them. The CDR3 here is CASSEASGGAYEQYF. The CDR3 DNA follows: TGTGCCAGCAGTGAGGCGTCAGGAGGAGCCTACGAGCAGTACTTC.

V gene TRBV7-9 combines with J gene TRBJ2-7, with TRBD2 matching over 8 bases. Per the germline V gene, CDR1 is SEHNR and CDR2 is FQNEAQ (reference sequence). Trimming at V came to 2 bases and at J to 2 bases, leaving 2 bases not matched to a gene. The CDR3 loop spans 14 amino acids. The chain's CDR3 is CASSLTGRAYEQYF. The CDR3 nucleotides are TGTGCCAGCAGCTTAACCGGGAGGGCCTACGAGCAGTACTTC.

The gene calls are TRBV12-3 or TRBV12-4 and TRBJ1-6; 7 bases are a match to TRBD1. With 5 bases clipped from V and 8 bases from J, the junction kept 6 bases outside the gene matches. The CDR3 consists of 14 residues. CDR3 DNA: TGTGCCAGCAGTCGACAGGGTATTGATTCACCCCTCCACTTT. Its protein is CASSRQGIDSPLHF.

This clonotype has a handful of counts. V and J are TRBV5-1 and TRBJ2-5; D possibly corresponds to TRBD2 (6 bases). The germline V gene encodes CDR1 SGHRS and CDR2 YFSETQ. CDR3 length: 14 residues. The V end lost 6 bases, the J end lost 4 bases, and 16 bases lay between the germline ends. The CDR3 reads CASTPVAAPETQYF. The CDR3 nucleotides are TGCGCCAGCACCCCGGTAGCGGCGCCAGAGACCCAGTACTTC. The full variable domain, in which reference TRBV5-1 and TRBJ2-5 provide the parts outside the CDR3, is KAGVTQTPRYLIKTRGQQVTLSCSPISGHRSVSWYQQTPGQGLQFLFEYFSETQRNKGNFPGRFSGRQFSNSRSEMNVSTLELGDSALYLCASTPVAAPETQYFGPGTRLLVL.

This rearrangement joins TRBV27 to TRBJ1-1; 9 bases match TRBD1. The ends lost 4 bases at V and 0 bases at J; junction bases unmatched: 6. This CDR3 comprises 16 residues. CDR1 is MNHEY and CDR2 is SMNVEV in the germline V gene (reference sequence). This CDR3 is CASSSGTGIMNTEAFF. CDR3 in DNA: TGTGCCAGCAGTTCTGGGACAGGGATCATGAACACTGAAGCTTTCTTT.

CDR3 amino acids: CASSPSASGGPSYEQYF. The CDR3 bases are TGTGCCAGCTCACCAAGTGCTAGCGGGGGGCCCTCCTACGAGCAGTACTTC. V is TRBV18 and J is TRBJ2-7, with 11 positions matching TRBD2. V dropped 2 bases and J dropped 0; count of bases not matched to a gene: 6. The CDR3 loop spans 17 amino acids. Germline V gives CDR1 KGHSH, CDR2 LQKENI.

This clonotype was observed many times. The rearrangement joins TRBV27 to TRBJ2-3; 8 nucleotides line up with TRBD2. V gave up 5 bases and J gave up 4 bases; unmatched junction bases: 14. Germline values: CDR1 MNHEY, CDR2 SMNVEV (reference sequence). The CDR3 has 17 residues. The CDR3 DNA follows: TGTGCCAGCAGTCTCACGTTGCCCTCCGGGGGGGCAGATACGCAGTATTTT. Encoded protein: CASSLTLPSGGADTQYF.

This clonotype was seen ten or more times. The chain joins TRBV7-8 to TRBJ2-2; 8 bases map to TRBD2. The CDR3 consists of 17 residues. The germline gives CDR1 SGHVS, CDR2 FQNEAQ. The V segment lost 4 bases and the J segment 3 bases; nucleotides outside the gene matches: 10. The CDR3 bases are TGTGCCAGCAGCTCCGTAGGGCGGGGGGATCACACCGGGGAGCTGTTTTTT. The encoded protein is CASSSVGRGDHTGELFF.

The chain employs TRBV27 and TRBJ1-5; D is perhaps TRBD1 (5 bases). The V end lost 5 bases, the J end lost 6 bases, and 14 bases lay between the germline ends. CDR3 length: 14 amino acids. From germline, CDR1 is MNHEY and CDR2 SMNVEV (reference sequence). CDR3 in amino acids: CASSKDQGFQPQHF. DNA of the CDR3: TGTGCCAGCAGTAAGGATCAGGGTTTTCAGCCCCAGCATTTT.

This clonotype rates as medium-sized. The chain combines TRBV7-2 with TRBJ1-2, with D unclear. From germline, CDR1 is SGHTA and CDR2 FQGNSA. The CDR3 sequence is 13 residues long. V was pared by 1 base and J by 4 bases, with 7 bases between. In DNA form, the CDR3 reads TGTGCCAGCAGCTTAGAACGGCTCTATGGCTACACCTTC. Its protein is CASSLERLYGYTF.

This clonotype came up a few times. The chain joins TRBV7-2 to TRBJ2-7; TRBD2 might be the D (6 bases). Trimming took off 0 bases at V and 3 bases at J, with 12 bases between the two ends. The CDR3 has 15 amino acids. The V gene's germline CDR1 is SGHTA and CDR2 FQGNSA. The DNA for the CDR3 is TGTGCCAGCAGCTTAGCGGCGGGACGATTCTACGAGCAGTACTTC. It yields the protein CASSLAAGRFYEQYF.

This clonotype came up a few times. The gene calls are TRBV24-1 and TRBJ2-1; weak D call: TRBD2 (5 bases). V was trimmed by 2 bases and J by 2 bases, leaving 15 bases between them. CDR3 length equals 17 residues. CDR1 is KGHDR, CDR2 SFDVKD, per germline. This CDR3 reads CATSDSLRTGTYNEQFF. DNA of the CDR3: TGTGCCACCAGTGATTCTCTAAGGACCGGGACCTACAATGAGCAGTTCTTC.

The sample holds many counts of this clonotype. The rearrangement joins TRBV7-9 to TRBJ2-1; 8 nucleotides align to TRBD2. Losses at the gene ends were 5 bases for V and 8 bases for J; bases not matched to a gene: 8. The germline V gene has CDR1 SEHNR and CDR2 FQNEAQ (reference sequence). This CDR3 spans 14 amino acids. The CDR3 here is CASSPGLVRYEQFF. The CDR3 region has the DNA TGTGCCAGCAGCCCGGGACTAGTCCGGTATGAGCAGTTCTTC.

There are a few counts of this clonotype. The V and J genes are TRBV20-1 and TRBJ2-2; 7 bases map to TRBD1. Germline trimming cut 3 bases from V and 6 bases from J; bases unmatched to any gene: 7. This CDR3 has 14 amino acids. Per germline, CDR1 DFQATT and CDR2 SNEGSKA (reference sequence). CDR3 protein: CSARLARGPGELFF. CDR3 DNA: TGCAGTGCTAGGCTCGCGAGGGGGCCCGGGGAGCTGTTTTTT.

A few counts support this clonotype. The chain has TRBV27 and TRBJ2-7; D gene unclear. CDR3 size: 13 residues. Trimming took 8 bases from V and 3 from J, leaving 14 bases between them. Germline CDR1 and CDR2: MNHEY and SMNVEV (reference sequence). The CDR3 nucleotides read TGTGCCAGCTCCATCGGACGTGGCTACGAGCAGTACTTC. This encodes CASSIGRGYEQYF.

This clonotype has a count of ten or more. V gene TRBV5-1 combines with J gene TRBJ1-4, with 9 bases lining up with TRBD1. This CDR3 has 15 amino acids. The germline CDR1 and CDR2 sequences are SGHRS and YFSETQ. Germline trimming cut 4 bases from V and 5 bases from J; bases unmatched to any gene: 6. CDR3 nucleotide sequence: TGCGCCAGCAGCAGTGGGGGACAGGGCAATGAAAAACTGTTTTTT. It yields the protein CASSSGGQGNEKLFF.

The table lists this clonotype with a few counts. J is TRBJ1-4 and V is TRBV5-1, with a weak D call TRBD1 (5 bases). Trimming took off 0 bases at V and 6 bases at J, with 9 bases between the two ends. The CDR3 length is 14 residues. Per the germline V gene, CDR1 is SGHRS and CDR2 is YFSETQ. CDR3 nucleotide sequence: TGCGCCAGCAGCTTGGGGGGCTCCGATGAAAAACTGTTTTTT. Translated, it gives CASSLGGSDEKLFF.

This clonotype has at least ten counts. V is TRBV12-3 or TRBV12-4 and J is TRBJ2-2; D not resolved. The CDR3 extends over 10 amino acids. The V end lost 5 bases, the J end lost 10 bases, and 5 bases lay between the germline ends. DNA for the CDR3: TGTGCCAGCAGTAGTTCGGAGCTGTTTTTT. This sequence encodes CASSSSELFF.

The V call is TRBV18, the J call TRBJ2-1; the D is unclear. This CDR3 is built from 15 residues. CDR1 KGHSH and CDR2 LQKENI come from the germline V gene. V was pared by 2 bases and J by 0 bases, with 8 bases between. For the CDR3, the DNA is TGTGCCAGCTCACCAATAGTAAGCTCCTACAATGAGCAGTTCTTC. Translated: CASSPIVSSYNEQFF.

This clonotype appeared many times. This chain uses TRBV24-1 with TRBJ1-5, with 7 bases lining up with TRBD1. The CDR3 spans 15 residues. In germline, CDR1 is KGHDR, CDR2 SFDVKD. V lost 4 bases, J lost 2 bases, and 4 bases stayed unmatched. The CDR3: CATSDDRVGNQPQHF. Here the CDR3 DNA reads TGTGCCACCAGTGACGACAGGGTCGGCAATCAGCCCCAGCATTTT.

With respect to this clonotype: Since a much larger clone is just one base distant, this may be a read error. The final CDR3 position lacks the conserved phenylalanine or tryptophan, pointing to a likely read error. In DNA, the CDR3 is TGCAGCGTGAGGACTAGCGGGGGATACAATGAGCAGTTCGTC. Translation gives CSVRTSGGYNEQFV. The V gene is TRBV29-1, the J gene TRBJ2-1; TRBD2 matches 13 bases. J was trimmed by 4 bases and V by 6 bases; bases with no gene match: 3. This CDR3 comprises 14 residues. Germline CDR1 SQVTM, CDR2 ANQGSEA.

This clonotype was detected a few times. The rearrangement links TRBV7-2 to TRBJ2-1; no definite D call. V was pared by 5 bases and J by 3 bases, with 11 bases between. Germline V gives CDR1 SGHTA, CDR2 FQGNSA. There are 14 residues in the CDR3. CDR3 sequence: CASSRTGIYNEQFF. Here the CDR3 DNA reads TGTGCCAGCAGCCGAACTGGAATCTACAATGAGCAGTTCTTC.

This clonotype was seen at least ten times. The chain uses TRBV7-9 and TRBJ2-7; 7 bases agree with TRBD2. The germline CDR1 and CDR2 sequences are SEHNR and FQNEAQ (reference sequence). V lost 8 bases to trimming and J lost 1 base; unmatched junction nucleotides: 8. The CDR3 is 14 amino acids. The CDR3 bases are TGTGCCAGCGGCGGGAGTTCCCCTTCCTACGAGCAGTACTTC. Protein sequence: CASGGSSPSYEQYF.